This TCR beta chain was found in a study of cytomegalovirus exposure and HLA in healthy donors. CDR1 MGHRA and CDR2 YSYEKL come from the germline V gene. Germline trimming cut 1 base from V and 3 bases from J; bases unmatched to any gene: 3. This CDR3 region has 15 residues. Study conclusions and caveats: Among the most significant clusters, several appeared linked to common viral pathogens in a later analysis. Rarity characterized most TCR sequences, yet some public TCRs appeared in many donors. The authors later found most CMV-associated TCR beta chains appeared HLA-restricted.

The PCR used 60 Vbeta and 13 Jbeta primers. Produced via immunoSEQ multiplex PCR; TCRdb's table is partial and in-frame only. The top ten hold 2% to 2.5% of the sample, which has 70,000 to 100,000 clones, 75% to 85% seen once. A few counts support this clone. Its target is not known. Sequenced input: PBMCs. This clonotype was sampled from a man aged 18 to 29 in good health and CMV-seronegative. The rearrangement joins TRBV4-1 to TRBJ2-1, with 7 bases that match TRBD2. CDR3 protein: CASSQGLALYNEQFF. The CDR3 DNA is TGCGCCAGCAGCCAAGGACTAGCCCTCTACAATGAGCAGTTCTTC.